These T cell receptor beta chains were read from a single sample in a study of STAT3 mutations in large granular lymphocyte leukemia. Some clones are missing from TCRdb's copy, which holds only in-frame ones; the method was immunoSEQ multiplex PCR. The data contain about 42,000 clones, 81% of them seen just once; the ten biggest clones take up 0.43%. The sequenced sample consisted of PBMCs. Every receptor here comes from a human donor with T large granular lymphocyte leukemia. Some clones in this sample may be carry-over from other donors' samples. CDR3s include the opening cysteine and the closing phenylalanine or tryptophan. D genes are given only for firm matches. Clone size is stated in some rows and not others, as once, few, many or a class when expanded.

>NA|TRBV4-1|TRBJ2-7|NA
CASSQESRGGYEQYF
TGCGCCAGCAGCCAAGAATCAAGAGGCGGGTACGAGCAGTACTTC
>NA|TRBV10-3|TRBJ2-3|NA
CAIKGRGTDTQYF
TGTGCCATCAAAGGCCGGGGCACAGATACGCAGTATTTT
>NA|TRBV6-5|TRBJ1-1|NA
CASSRPLRTEAFF
TGTGCCAGCAGTAGACCGTTGAGAACTGAAGCTTTCTTT
>NA|TRBV7-8|TRBJ2-7|TRBD1
CASSLRPGGGEQYF
TGTGCCAGCAGCTTACGGCCAGGGGGTGGCGAGCAGTACTTC
>NA|TRBV28|TRBJ1-2|NA
CASSFTVPFYGYTF
TGTGCCAGCAGTTTCACAGTACCCTTCTATGGCTACACCTTC
>NA|TRBV5-1|TRBJ1-2|NA
CASSLRIGFGYTF
TGCGCCAGCAGCTTGCGGATAGGTTTTGGCTACACCTTC
>NA|TRBV2|TRBJ1-1|NA
CASSWDRAFGTEAFF
TGTGCCAGCAGTTGGGACCGCGCCTTTGGCACTGAAGCTTTCTTT
>NA|TRBV4-1|TRBJ1-5|NA
CASSRGTLDNQPQHF
TGCGCCAGCAGCCGCGGGACATTAGACAATCAGCCCCAGCATTTT
>NA|TRBV25-1|TRBJ2-5|NA
CASSDLLGQETQYF
TGTGCCAGCAGTGACCTTCTAGGTCAAGAGACCCAGTACTTC
>NA|TRBV5-1|TRBJ1-2|NA
CASSLAEWDSEGYTF
TGCGCCAGCAGCTTGGCCGAATGGGACTCAGAAGGCTACACCTTC
>NA|TRBV18|TRBJ2-7|NA
CASSPMVGEQYF
TGTGCCAGCTCACCAATGGTAGGCGAGCAGTACTTC
>NA|TRBV2|TRBJ1-2|NA
CASRDLLTPLYGYTF
TGTGCCAGCCGAGACCTCCTGACGCCCCTCTATGGCTACACCTTC
>NA|TRBV4-3|TRBJ1-4|NA
CASSPVLATNEKLFF
TGCGCCAGCAGCCCGGTGCTGGCAACTAATGAAAAACTGTTTTTT
>NA|TRBV2|TRBJ2-3|TRBD1
CAKGQGSFYTDTQYF
TGTGCCAAGGGACAGGGTTCCTTCTACACAGATACGCAGTATTTT
>once|TRBV28|TRBJ1-3|NA
CASSPQYTGHWFNTIYF
TGTGCCAGCAGTCCACAGTACACAGGGCATTGGTTTAACACCATATATTTT
>NA|TRBV27|TRBJ1-4|NA
CASSARNGDNEKLFF
TGTGCCAGCAGTGCGCGCAACGGGGACAATGAAAAACTGTTTTTT
>NA|TRBV13|TRBJ1-6|NA
CASSPSGGAYNSPLHF
TGTGCCAGCAGCCCCTCCGGTGGGGCTTATAATTCACCCCTCCACTTT
>NA|TRBV6-6|TRBJ2-7|TRBD1
CASKTGSSEQYF
TGTGCCAGCAAGACAGGGTCGAGCGAGCAGTACTTC
>NA|TRBV5-1|TRBJ1-3|TRBD1
CASSLQGSSGNTIYF
TGCGCCAGCAGTCTACAGGGGTCCTCTGGAAACACCATATATTTT
>few|TRBV19|TRBJ1-2|NA
CASSIQGSNYGYTF
TGTGCCAGTAGTATACAGGGTTCTAACTATGGCTACACCTTC
>NA|TRBV7-2|TRBJ1-4|NA
CASSLRLSEKLFF
TGTGCCAGCAGCTTAAGGTTGAGTGAAAAACTGTTTTTT
>NA|TRBV5-1|TRBJ1-1|NA
CASSPFTPNTEAFF
TGCGCCAGCAGCCCATTTACACCGAACACTGAAGCTTTCTTT
>NA|TRBV7-9|TRBJ2-1|NA
CASSLMGAGVLDEQFF
TGTGCCAGCAGCTTAATGGGGGCAGGGGTCTTGGATGAGCAGTTCTTC
>once|TRBV19|TRBJ1-1|NA
CASSIDRKANTEAFF
TGTGCCAGTAGTATAGATCGTAAGGCGAACACTGAAGCTTTCTTT
>NA|TRBV29-1|TRBJ2-2|TRBD2
CSVEGGVVGELFF
TGCAGCGTTGAGGGGGGGGTTGTCGGGGAGCTGTTTTTT
>NA|TRBV29-1|TRBJ1-4|TRBD1
CSVEDPGQGSEKLFF
TGCAGCGTTGAGGACCCTGGACAGGGTTCTGAAAAACTGTTTTTT
>NA|TRBV7-9|TRBJ2-2|TRBD1
CASSDRVGTGELFF
TGTGCCAGCAGCGACAGGGTAGGCACCGGGGAGCTGTTTTTT
>NA|TRBV5-6|TRBJ2-6|NA
CASSLAGANVLTF
TGTGCCAGCAGCTTGGCTGGGGCCAACGTCCTGACTTTC
>NA|TRBV7-2|TRBJ2-1|NA
CASSGNNEQFF
TGTGCCAGCAGCGGCAACAATGAGCAGTTCTTC
>few|TRBV28|TRBJ1-5|NA
CASSFGSGAQHF
TGTGCCAGCAGTTTTGGTTCGGGGGCCCAGCATTTT
>NA|TRBV10-3|TRBJ2-2|NA
CAIQSTSSRTGELFF
TGTGCCATCCAATCGACCAGCTCTCGGACCGGGGAGCTGTTTTTT
>NA|TRBV5-4|TRBJ1-1|NA
CASSVEQYTYTEAFF
TGTGCCAGCAGCGTCGAACAGTATACTTACACTGAAGCTTTCTTT
>NA|TRBV4-3|TRBJ1-4|NA
CASSQDGPTTNEKLFF
TGCGCCAGCAGCCAAGATGGACCGACAACTAATGAAAAACTGTTTTTT
>NA|TRBV4-3|TRBJ1-1|NA
CASSQDKGGNTEAFF
TGCGCCAGCAGCCAAGATAAAGGCGGGAACACTGAAGCTTTCTTT
>NA|TRBV5-5|TRBJ2-5|NA
CASSGGETQYF
TGTGCCAGCAGCGGAGGAGAGACCCAGTACTTC
>NA|TRBV19|TRBJ2-1|TRBD2
CASSIVRGGGYNEQFF
TGTGCCAGTAGTATAGTTCGCGGCGGGGGTTACAATGAGCAGTTCTTC